This T cell receptor (beta chain) originates from a study of control samples from healthy donors and cancer patients. This CDR3 comprises 16 residues. The J segment lost 3 bases and the V segment lost 5 bases, leaving 13 bases of the junction unmatched. Germline V gene data show CDR1 as SGHTA and CDR2 as FQGNSA. Sequencing used immunoSEQ multiplex PCR; TCRdb keeps in-frame clones, though not all of them. Here the sample spans approximately 100,000 clones, approximately 86% being singletons. This rearrangement joins TRBV7-2 to TRBJ2-7, with 7 nucleotides matching TRBD1. This receptor was obtained from a man younger than 40 in good health. The sample consisted of blood. CDR3 bases: TGTGCCAGCAGCCCCTTCAGCCAGGGGGTCTACTACGAGCAGTACTTC. It encodes CASSPFSQGVYYEQYF.